Given below is one T cell receptor beta chain in context. This sample is part of a study of cytomegalovirus exposure and HLA in healthy donors. This PCR relied on a set of 60 Vbeta primers and 13 Jbeta primers. Method: immunoSEQ multiplex PCR; TCRdb's copy keeps in-frame clones and lacks some. The table shows around 250,000 clones, with over 70% occurring only once. This clonotype was sampled from an older woman in good health and CMV-seropositive. The sample taken for sequencing was PBMCs.

CDR3 loop: CASSWGGTGNQPQHF. CDR3 nucleotides: TGTGCCAGCAGCTGGGGAGGCACTGGCAATCAGCCCCAGCATTTT. The V call is TRBV5-6, the J call TRBJ1-5; D is undetermined. Germline V gene lookup returns CDR1 SGHDT and CDR2 YYEEEE. The germline V and J ends were trimmed by 3 bases and 2 bases, with 12 bases remaining between them. This CDR3 has 15 amino acids.